This TCR beta chain is drawn from a study of T cells in tuberculosis. Study-wide background: In South Africa, adults with active tuberculosis were compared with IGRA-negative and latently infected IGRA-positive adolescents. General study findings and limits: The TCR-beta difference was not significant; alpha differences partly reflected length. Samples were chosen by availability of cryopreserved specimens.

The CDR3 consists of 14 residues. Trimming removed 10 bases from V and 6 bases from J, with 22 bases in between. The germline gives CDR1 MNHEY, CDR2 SMNVEV (reference sequence). Only in-frame clones appear in the TCRdb table, and some are missing; sequencing was by immunoSEQ multiplex PCR. The top ten hold roughly 16% of the sample, which has 20,000 to 25,000 clones, approximately 92% seen once. Of note for this clone: Its antigen is still unknown.

The material sequenced was PBMCs. The sequence was collected from a donor aged 10-29 years with latent tuberculosis or without tuberculosis infection. Some clones in this sample may be carry-over from other donors' samples. The gene calls are TRBV27 and TRBJ2-7; the D gene is possibly TRBD1 (6 bases). The CDR3 bases are TGTGCCACCCGTTCCCGCCTCAGGGGATTCGAGCAGTACTTC. Encoded protein: CATRSRLRGFEQYF.